This T cell receptor beta chain originates from a study of CD8 T cells in Susac syndrome. General study points: The study's TCR sequencing and HLA analysis covered a relatively small number of individuals, and the study acknowledged this.

When the RNA was reverse transcribed, random hexamers were used with an input of about 0.5 to 1 ug. An immunoSEQ multiplex PCR generated amplified TCR beta CDR3 products spanning 54 Vbeta and 13 Jbeta. MiXCR, run by TCRdb on the immunoSEQ multiplex PCR reads, gives a single entry per CDR3 protein. The sample gives some 300,000 distinct CDR3 sequences, around 84% of which show up once; around 0.12% is in the top ten. Note on this clonotype: Antigen specificity is unknown.

From blood CD8+ and CD4+ T cells, TCR beta sequences were generated. Negative magnetic isolation gave CD8+ and CD4+ cells; FACS enriched CD8+ TEMRA. This sequence originates from a human donor with multiple sclerosis. The sequencing input was CD8+ T cells from PBMCs.

The CDR3 bases are TGTGCCAGCAGCTTAGGCAGGGCCCACGACGAGCAGTACTTC. Amino acids: CASSLGRAHDEQYF. The chain couples TRBV7-9 to TRBJ2-7, with a weak D call TRBD1 (5 bases). The CDR3 is made up of 14 amino acids. The V end lost 1 base, the J end lost 5 bases, and 12 bases lay between the germline ends. The germline V gene encodes CDR1 SEHNR and CDR2 FQNEAQ (reference sequence). Filled out from reference TRBV7-9 and TRBJ2-7, the complete variable domain reads DTGVSQNPRHKITKRGQNVTFRCDPISEHNRLYWYRQTLGQGPEFLTYFQNEAQLEKSRLLSDRFSAERPKGSFSTLEIQRTEQGDSAMYLCASSLGRAHDEQYFGPGTRLTVT.